Included here is one T cell receptor (beta chain) sequence, with context. Its antigen remains unknown. At one of its ends the junction is not consistent with the germline gene, which may arise from a read error. With the read ending 3 residues before the CDR3 end, the germline J gene is used to fill in that end. This table comes from immunoSEQ multiplex PCR, and its TCRdb copy is limited to in-frame clones, with some not included. Its table lists about 48,000 clones. The sample is drawn from a study of T cells in women clearing cervical HPV infection. The overall study: Donors had HPV16-related CIN3 or worse; 2 had invasive cancer. Study-level findings and limits: TRBV6-7 abundance was lower in cases than controls (approximately 0.11% versus 0.16%). Repertoire richness, not evenness, was significantly elevated in CIN3+ cases versus controls.

HPV was found by MY09/MY11 PCR and dot-blot genotyping. CDR1 and CDR2 (germline): LGHNA, YNFKEQ. The CDR3 totals 15 residues. The sample taken for sequencing was blood buffy coat. The V call is TRBV4-2, the J call TRBJ2-7; TRBD1 is a possible D gene (6 bases). The sequence derives from a woman aged 18-70 years with a cervical HPV16 infection that either progressed to CIN3+ or cleared (not recorded which). CDR3 protein: CASSQEGRGSYEQYF. The CDR3 bases that were read are TGCGCCAGCAGCCAAGAAGGCAGGGGATCCTACGAG.